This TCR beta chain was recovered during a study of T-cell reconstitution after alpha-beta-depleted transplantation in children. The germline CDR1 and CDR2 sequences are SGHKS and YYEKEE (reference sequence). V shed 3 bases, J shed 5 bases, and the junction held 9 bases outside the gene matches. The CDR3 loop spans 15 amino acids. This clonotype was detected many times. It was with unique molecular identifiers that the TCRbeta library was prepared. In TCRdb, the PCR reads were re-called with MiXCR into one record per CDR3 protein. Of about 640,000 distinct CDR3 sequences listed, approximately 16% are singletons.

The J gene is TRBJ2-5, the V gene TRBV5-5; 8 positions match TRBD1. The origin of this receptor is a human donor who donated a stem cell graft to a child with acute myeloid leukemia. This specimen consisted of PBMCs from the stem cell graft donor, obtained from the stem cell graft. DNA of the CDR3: TGTGCCAGCAGCTCGGTCCAGGGGGCTTTTGAGACCCAGTACTTC. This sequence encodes CASSSVQGAFETQYF.